This T cell receptor beta chain was identified during a study of shared clonotypes between healthy human individuals. Profiling relied on immunoSEQ multiplex PCR, and the TCRdb table lists in-frame clones only, not all of them. The table includes about 960,000 clones, around three quarters detected once. Notes on this clone: Its antigen is undetermined.

The length of the CDR3 is 14 residues. The V end was cut by 5 bases, the J end by 1 base, with 10 bases between. Per germline, CDR1 SGDLS and CDR2 YYNGEE. Study-level points and caveats: Clonotype sharing among the donors was expected to vary with sequencing depth.

The sample was memory CD4+ T cells sorted from blood. Documented subset: CD45RA-negative fraction. This receptor was taken from a man younger than 35 in good health. The J gene is TRBJ1-5, the V gene TRBV9; D is undetermined. Written as DNA, the CDR3 is TGTGCCAGCAGAGCGGCGGGGAGCAATCAGCCCCAGCATTTT. It codes for CASRAAGSNQPQHF.